These 3 T cell receptor beta chains were all obtained from the same sample, sequenced in a study of memory CD4+ T cells and cytomegalovirus serostatus (dated by TCRdb to between 2019 and 2020). A FACSAria II was used to sort memory CD4+ T cells, defined as single viable CD3+CD4+CD8-CD45RO+ cells. Libraries were built with the immunoSEQ multiplex PCR assay. The table was pulled from immuneACCESS by TCRdb, which kept in-frame rearrangements only. Such tables lose some clones; where checked, under half of the loss comes from unresolved V genes, and the rest has no known cause. For this sample the table gives 30,000 to 40,000 clones, of which approximately 79% were detected only once. The ten biggest clones cover roughly 5% of the sample. Sequencing was performed on memory CD4+ T cells from blood. Every receptor here comes from an adult in good health and CMV-seropositive.

This clone was seen once. This rearrangement joins TRBV4-3 to TRBJ2-5, with D perhaps given as TRBD1 or TRBD2 (5 bases each). CDR1 is LGHNA, CDR2 YSLEER, per germline. The CDR3 extends over 16 amino acids. Trimming stripped 2 bases from V and 4 bases from J, with 17 bases between. CDR3 nucleotide sequence: TGCGCCAGCAGCCAACTTTACTCCGGTGGGGGAGAGACCCAGTACTTC. It specifies CASSQLYSGGGETQYF.

Sample share makes this clone medium-sized. CDR3 nucleotide sequence: TGTGCCAGCAGCTTGTCGGGAGAGTACAATGAGCAGTTCTTC. Protein sequence: CASSLSGEYNEQFF. The chain recombines TRBV5-6 with TRBJ2-1, with D maybe TRBD2 (6 bases). This CDR3 region has 14 residues. The V gene's germline CDR1 is SGHDT and CDR2 YYEEEE. The V and J ends lost 1 base and 4 bases respectively, with 9 bases between them.

The chain has TRBV5-1 and TRBJ2-5; TRBD2 aligns across 11 bases. The CDR3 runs 14 residues. Germline values: CDR1 SGHRS, CDR2 YFSETQ. V dropped 4 bases and J dropped 5; count of bases not matched to a gene: 4. Here the CDR3 reads CASSEGTSGETQYF. The CDR3 DNA is TGCGCCAGCAGCGAAGGGACTAGCGGTGAGACCCAGTACTTC. Drawing the rest from reference TRBV5-1 and TRBJ2-5, the complete variable domain is KAGVTQTPRYLIKTRGQQVTLSCSPISGHRSVSWYQQTPGQGLQFLFEYFSETQRNKGNFPGRFSGRQFSNSRSEMNVSTLELGDSALYLCASSEGTSGETQYFGPGTRLLVL.